A selection of T cell receptor beta chains follows, all from one sample in a study of cytomegalovirus exposure and HLA in healthy donors. Only in-frame clones appear in the TCRdb table, and some are missing; sequencing was by immunoSEQ multiplex PCR. The repertoire consists of roughly 100,000 clones, with approximately 80% occurring once and the leading ten covering around 6%. Input material: PBMCs. The receptors originated from a male donor in good health and CMV-seronegative. Both conserved end residues are trimmed from each CDR3. Each record gives: J gene, V gene, clone size, CDR3 protein. A clone size is listed for some rows: how often the clone was seen (once, few, many), or a class if it is expanded.

J gene: TRBJ2-6; V gene: TRBV19; clone size: .; CDR3 protein: ASSPGWTGEPSGANVLT
J gene: TRBJ2-3; V gene: TRBV5-1; clone size: .; CDR3 protein: ASSRGLDTDTQY
J gene: TRBJ2-7; V gene: TRBV14; clone size: once; CDR3 protein: ASRASGSYEQY
J gene: TRBJ2-2; V gene: TRBV28; clone size: once; CDR3 protein: ASSLGLAGGDTGELF
J gene: TRBJ1-2; V gene: TRBV2; clone size: .; CDR3 protein: ASSVDRGFGYGYT
J gene: TRBJ1-4; V gene: TRBV5-1; clone size: .; CDR3 protein: ASRGGTGGEKLF
J gene: TRBJ2-3; V gene: TRBV27; clone size: .; CDR3 protein: ASTPEQGPRYSTDTQY
J gene: TRBJ2-5; V gene: TRBV28; clone size: .; CDR3 protein: ASSTTSLRRETQY
J gene: TRBJ2-1; V gene: TRBV2; clone size: few; CDR3 protein: ASSLLAYNEQF
J gene: TRBJ2-6; V gene: TRBV5-1; clone size: .; CDR3 protein: ASSPLSGVSGANVLT
J gene: TRBJ2-7; V gene: TRBV9; clone size: few; CDR3 protein: ASSEDTTGLEHEQY
J gene: TRBJ2-7; V gene: TRBV7-2; clone size: .; CDR3 protein: ASSSLASGSYEQY
J gene: TRBJ1-4; V gene: TRBV28; clone size: .; CDR3 protein: ASSFPGGDEKLF
J gene: TRBJ1-5; V gene: TRBV15; clone size: .; CDR3 protein: ATSRDYAGQGGDQPQH
J gene: TRBJ1-5; V gene: TRBV6-1; clone size: .; CDR3 protein: ASSEVVTGGDQPQH
J gene: TRBJ2-1; V gene: TRBV6-5; clone size: once; CDR3 protein: ASSYRDRVNDEQF
J gene: TRBJ1-2; V gene: TRBV6-5; clone size: .; CDR3 protein: ASSRTGGYGYT
J gene: TRBJ2-7; V gene: TRBV7-9; clone size: .; CDR3 protein: ASSLGGAGPPGYEQY
J gene: TRBJ1-3; V gene: TRBV5-1; clone size: .; CDR3 protein: ASSRDSFSGNTIY
J gene: TRBJ1-6; V gene: TRBV2; clone size: .; CDR3 protein: ASTVTSETINSPLH
J gene: TRBJ2-7; V gene: TRBV2; clone size: .; CDR3 protein: ASSSGQGEQY
J gene: TRBJ1-5; V gene: TRBV23-1; clone size: .; CDR3 protein: ASIQVWTGRNSNQPQH
J gene: TRBJ2-5; V gene: TRBV5-1; clone size: .; CDR3 protein: ASSRDRDETQY
J gene: TRBJ2-3; V gene: TRBV28; clone size: .; CDR3 protein: ASSLGQGAVDTQY
J gene: TRBJ1-1; V gene: TRBV28; clone size: .; CDR3 protein: ASSLVQGSGETEAF
J gene: TRBJ1-5; V gene: TRBV5-1; clone size: .; CDR3 protein: ASSSGQHNQPQH
J gene: TRBJ2-7; V gene: TRBV27; clone size: .; CDR3 protein: ASSGVSGAPYEQY
J gene: TRBJ2-3; V gene: TRBV5-1; clone size: .; CDR3 protein: ASSLRLAGVTDTQY
J gene: TRBJ1-2; V gene: TRBV7-2; clone size: .; CDR3 protein: ASSSRTGTGSGYT
J gene: TRBJ2-7; V gene: TRBV15; clone size: few; CDR3 protein: ATSRPNGDRVPEQY
J gene: TRBJ1-1; V gene: TRBV19; clone size: once; CDR3 protein: ASSPGNTEAF
J gene: TRBJ2-5; V gene: TRBV5-1; clone size: .; CDR3 protein: ASSLGTTGEQTQY
J gene: TRBJ2-7; V gene: TRBV5-5; clone size: .; CDR3 protein: ASSLESAGPSYEQY
J gene: TRBJ2-2; V gene: TRBV19; clone size: .; CDR3 protein: ASSMPPGALAGNTGELF
J gene: TRBJ1-6; V gene: TRBV27; clone size: once; CDR3 protein: ASSPPSSYNSPLH
J gene: TRBJ1-5; V gene: TRBV19; clone size: .; CDR3 protein: ASSISPGRSNQPQH
J gene: TRBJ2-7; V gene: TRBV15; clone size: once; CDR3 protein: ATSGWGSSGLYEQY
J gene: TRBJ1-2; V gene: TRBV6-6; clone size: .; CDR3 protein: ASRNQGSPANYGYT
J gene: TRBJ1-2; V gene: TRBV5-4; clone size: few; CDR3 protein: ASSLWGGYGYT
J gene: TRBJ1-3; V gene: TRBV18; clone size: .; CDR3 protein: ASSPQGSGNTIY
J gene: TRBJ1-2; V gene: TRBV7-9; clone size: .; CDR3 protein: ASSEYSQGSGYT
J gene: TRBJ1-1; V gene: TRBV6-4; clone size: few; CDR3 protein: ASSDSDSPETEAF
J gene: TRBJ1-4; V gene: TRBV5-6; clone size: .; CDR3 protein: ASSVSRPSNEKLL
J gene: TRBJ1-5; V gene: TRBV27; clone size: once; CDR3 protein: ASSMLNQPQH
J gene: TRBJ1-6; V gene: TRBV4-3; clone size: .; CDR3 protein: ASSQDRDFSPLH
J gene: TRBJ1-1; V gene: TRBV7-3; clone size: .; CDR3 protein: ASSSYRNTEAF
J gene: TRBJ2-7; V gene: TRBV7-8; clone size: .; CDR3 protein: ASSHVGGRNEQY
J gene: TRBJ2-3; V gene: TRBV30; clone size: .; CDR3 protein: AWSVGQGARDTQY
J gene: TRBJ2-2; V gene: TRBV5-1; clone size: .; CDR3 protein: ASSLGGPDTGELF
J gene: TRBJ1-5; V gene: TRBV9; clone size: .; CDR3 protein: ASSVDPYEQPQH
J gene: TRBJ1-2; V gene: TRBV7-9; clone size: .; CDR3 protein: ASSPDRGRSSGYT
J gene: TRBJ2-7; V gene: TRBV7-9; clone size: .; CDR3 protein: ASSLVTSGSYEQY